One sample yielded the 26 T cell receptor beta chains listed below, sequenced in a study of CXCR3-negative and CXCR3-positive naive CD8 T cells. Carrying UMI labels, the TRB cDNA libraries were prepared through 5' RACE. TCRdb reprocessed the 5' RACE reads, keeping one entry per CDR3 protein, no DNA. The table lists over 100,000 distinct CDR3 sequences. Sequences were obtained from naive CXCR3- CD8+ T cells from blood. Subset noted: CD45RO-CCR7+CD27+CD95- naive CD8+ T cells lacking CXCR3 (TNR3-). All receptors come from a human donor in good health. Some clones in this sample may be carry-over from other donors' samples.

The chain employs TRBV29-1 and TRBJ2-2; TCRdb names TRBD1, which stays unverified in the absence of DNA. Germline-derived CDR1 and CDR2 are SQVTM and ANQGSEA. The CDR3 covers 13 residues. The CDR3 spells CSVEGTGTGELFF.

This CDR3 reads CASSLSAEPYNEQFF. J is TRBJ2-1 and V is TRBV5-1. The V gene's germline CDR1 is SGHRS and CDR2 YFSETQ. The CDR3 has 15 amino acids.

The V and J genes are TRBV5-5 and TRBJ2-1; no DNA is available, so the TRBD1 call from TCRdb remains unchecked. The CDR3 totals 16 residues. CDR1 and CDR2 from the germline V gene are SGHKS and YYEKEE (reference sequence). The CDR3 here is CASSVAPGQGYNEQFF.

The J gene is TRBJ2-3, the V gene TRBV4-1. Germline values: CDR1 MGHRA, CDR2 YSYEKL. This CDR3 has 14 residues. The CDR3 loop is CASSQVEYTDTQYF.

This chain uses TRBV5-1 with TRBJ2-7. Per the germline V gene, CDR1 is SGHRS and CDR2 is YFSETQ. This CDR3 region has 13 residues. Here the CDR3 reads CASSDLEWSEQYF.

This chain uses TRBV28 with TRBJ2-5; the D call of TRBD1 rests on TCRdb alone, since no DNA is present to check it. CDR1 is MDHEN, CDR2 SYDVKM, per germline. The CDR3 extends over 16 amino acids. This chain's CDR3 is CASTMEGTGVQETQYF. Full variable domain (outside the CDR3, taken from reference TRBV28 and TRBJ2-5): DVKVTQSSRYLVKRTGEKVFLECVQDMDHENMFWYRQDPGLGLRLIYFSYDVKMKEKGDIPEGYSVSREKKERFSLILESASTNQTSMYLCASTMEGTGVQETQYFGPGTRLLVL.

CDR3 sequence: CATTGGGDYNEQFF. The V gene is TRBV24-1, the J gene TRBJ2-1; the D call from TCRdb, TRBD2, cannot be confirmed without DNA. CDR1 and CDR2 (germline): KGHDR, SFDVKD. The length of the CDR3 is 14 residues.

The chain is built from TRBV7-2 and TRBJ2-1. This CDR3 is built from 14 residues. Germline V lookup: CDR1 SGHTA, CDR2 FQGNSA. This CDR3 reads CASSLVLRVDEQFF.

The rearrangement joins TRBV27 to TRBJ2-1; the D gene TCRdb calls, TRBD1, cannot be checked with no DNA. The CDR3 is made up of 14 amino acids. Germline CDR1 is MNHEY and CDR2 is SMNVEV (reference sequence). This CDR3 reads CASSPGQFGDEQFF.

V gene TRBV6-5 combines with J gene TRBJ1-2; TCRdb proposes TRBD1, but this gene call is untestable without DNA. CDR1 MNHEY and CDR2 SVGAGI come from the germline V gene. The CDR3 is 14 amino acids. The CDR3 loop is CASSYVQGADGYTF.

V gene TRBV29-1 combines with J gene TRBJ2-1; TCRdb lists TRBD2, though no DNA is available to test this call. The germline V gene has CDR1 SQVTM and CDR2 ANQGSEA. The CDR3 runs 15 residues. This CDR3 is CSVDDSSGGFNEQFF.

V gene TRBV5-1 combines with J gene TRBJ2-1. The CDR3 spans 15 residues. The germline V gene has CDR1 SGHRS and CDR2 YFSETQ. The CDR3 here is CASSLDWSSYNEQFF.

The chain has TRBV7-3 and TRBJ2-5; the D call of TRBD1 rests on TCRdb alone, since no DNA is present to check it. Looked up from germline, CDR1 is SGHTA and CDR2 is FQGTGA. The CDR3 totals 14 residues. The CDR3 protein is CASSLNGHQETQYF. The full variable domain, completed using reference TRBV7-3 and TRBJ2-5, is GAGVSQTPSNKVTEKGKYVELRCDPISGHTALYWYRQSLGQGPEFLIYFQGTGAADDSGLPNDRFFAVRPEGSVSTLKIQRTERGDSAVYLCASSLNGHQETQYFGPGTRLLVL.

The chain carries TRBV4-1 and TRBJ2-7; TCRdb indicates TRBD2, and absent DNA this call remains unverified. The CDR3 totals 16 residues. Germline V gene sequence: CDR1 MGHRA, CDR2 YSYEKL. CDR3 loop: CASSQAGTERTYEQYF.

This chain uses TRBV4-1 with TRBJ1-1. CDR1 and CDR2 (germline): MGHRA, YSYEKL. The CDR3 totals 13 residues. CDR3 in amino acids: CASSHGGNTEAFF.

The chain couples TRBV10-1 to TRBJ2-2; with no DNA, the TCRdb D assignment of TRBD1 cannot be verified. There are 15 residues in the CDR3. Per the germline V gene, CDR1 is WNHNN and CDR2 is SYGVQD (reference sequence). This chain's CDR3 is CASSDTPRGAGELFF.

The rearrangement links TRBV29-1 to TRBJ1-2; TCRdb's assignment of TRBD1 cannot be checked, as there is no DNA. CDR1 is SQVTM, CDR2 ANQGSEA, per germline. This CDR3 region has 13 residues. The CDR3 protein is CSAQGQGDYGYTF.

The V and J genes are TRBV5-1 and TRBJ2-7; absent DNA, TCRdb's TRBD1 call cannot be checked. This CDR3 contains 16 residues. Germline CDR1 SGHRS, CDR2 YFSETQ. The CDR3 spells CASRPDRGQGPYEQYF. Variable domain in full (rest from reference TRBV5-1 and TRBJ2-7): KAGVTQTPRYLIKTRGQQVTLSCSPISGHRSVSWYQQTPGQGLQFLFEYFSETQRNKGNFPGRFSGRQFSNSRSEMNVSTLELGDSALYLCASRPDRGQGPYEQYFGPGTRLTVT.

The genes are TRBV7-6 and TRBJ1-2. The CDR3 sequence is 15 residues long. Germline-derived CDR1 and CDR2 are SGHVS and FNYEAQ. The CDR3: CASSLLSADNYGYTF.

The chain is built from TRBV14 and TRBJ2-7; TCRdb designates TRBD1, a call that cannot be tested without DNA. Germline CDR1 reads SGHDN; CDR2 reads FVKESK. The CDR3 is 15 residues long. The CDR3 region is CASSQLGTVITEQYF. Variable domain in full (rest from reference TRBV14 and TRBJ2-7): EAGVTQFPSHSVIEKGQTVTLRCDPISGHDNLYWYRRVMGKEIKFLLHFVKESKQDESGMPNNRFLAERTGGTYSTLKVQPAELEDSGVYFCASSQLGTVITEQYFGPGTRLTVT.

CDR3 amino acids: CASGQPIPGQGVWAKNIQYF. This chain joins TRBV23-1 and TRBJ2-4; the D call of TRBD1 rests on TCRdb alone, since no DNA is present to check it. TRBV23-1 is given ORF status, its function remaining uncertain. The CDR3 is 20 residues long.

The genes are TRBV19 and TRBJ2-2; TCRdb indicates TRBD1, and absent DNA this call remains unverified. The V gene's germline CDR1 is LNHDA and CDR2 SQIVND (reference sequence). The CDR3 is 19 residues long. This CDR3 reads CASSMNPPWDSRYTGELFF.

The rearrangement links TRBV29-1 to TRBJ2-1; TCRdb names TRBD2, which stays unverified in the absence of DNA. CDR3 length equals 18 residues. CDR1 is SQVTM, CDR2 ANQGSEA, per germline. The CDR3 is CSVAGGLVAMGLRNEQFF.

This chain joins TRBV18 and TRBJ2-7. Germline V gives CDR1 KGHSH, CDR2 LQKENI. The CDR3 extends over 12 amino acids. CDR3 in amino acids: CASHDVSYEQYF.

The chain links TRBV20-1 to TRBJ2-1; there is no DNA to check the TCRdb D call of TRBD2. The V gene's germline CDR1 is DFQATT and CDR2 SNEGSKA (reference sequence). The CDR3 is 15 amino acids. The CDR3 spells CSARGGTSGANEQFF.

The chain is built from TRBV7-9 and TRBJ2-4; the TRBD1 assignment by TCRdb is unverifiable without DNA. The CDR3 totals 16 residues. From germline, CDR1 is SEHNR and CDR2 FQNEAQ (reference sequence). The CDR3 region is CASSFPPRVNKNIQYF.